A selection of T cell receptor beta chains follows, all from one sample in a study of radiotherapy plus CTLA-4 blockade in lung cancer. Produced via immunoSEQ multiplex PCR; TCRdb's table is partial and in-frame only. The sample lists 40,000 to 55,000 clones; approximately 77% were seen once. This specimen was peripheral blood, taken from a patient treated with radiotherapy plus ipilimumab. The receptors here all came from a human donor with non-small cell lung cancer whose response to radiotherapy plus ipilimumab could not be evaluated. The CDR3 runs from the conserved cysteine through the conserved F or W. A D gene is named only where the DNA matches it firmly. Expanded clones are given a class, and other clones once, few, many or no size at all.

size: NA
J: TRBJ1-2
V: TRBV6-5
D: TRBD1
DNA: TGTGCCAGCAGTTTGACAGGGGACTTTGGCTACACCTTC
CDR3: CASSLTGDFGYTF

size: NA
J: TRBJ2-1
V: TRBV5-1
D: TRBD2
DNA: TGCGCCAGCAGCTTTCAACCTAGCGGGAGCTCCTACAATGAGCAGTTCTTC
CDR3: CASSFQPSGSSYNEQFF

size: NA
J: TRBJ1-2
V: TRBV20-1
D: NA
DNA: TGCACTGCCGGGGCTAACTATGGCTACACCTTC
CDR3: CTAGANYGYTF

size: few
J: TRBJ2-7
V: TRBV7-9
D: NA
DNA: TGTGCCAGCAGCCCCCCAGGGTGGGACGAGCAGTACTTC
CDR3: CASSPPGWDEQYF

size: NA
J: TRBJ1-3
V: TRBV27
D: NA
DNA: TGTGCCAGCAGTTTATCAACGGAGGGGTATGGAAACACCATATATTTT
CDR3: CASSLSTEGYGNTIYF

size: NA
J: TRBJ2-7
V: TRBV28
D: NA
DNA: TGTGCCAGCAGCGCCCCTGGGAGGGAGCAGTACTTC
CDR3: CASSAPGREQYF

size: NA
J: TRBJ2-1
V: TRBV7-2
D: TRBD2
DNA: TGTGCCAGCAGCCTAACCGGGACTAGCGGGAGTTTGCGGCAGTTCTTC
CDR3: CASSLTGTSGSLRQFF

size: NA
J: TRBJ2-5
V: TRBV7-2
D: NA
DNA: TGTGCCAGCAGCTTCCCAGTGGGGCCAGAGACCCAGTACTTC
CDR3: CASSFPVGPETQYF

size: once
J: TRBJ1-2
V: TRBV5-5
D: NA
DNA: TGTGCCAGCAGCGACAGTAACAACTATGGCTACACCTTC
CDR3: CASSDSNNYGYTF

size: NA
J: TRBJ2-3
V: TRBV6-1
D: NA
DNA: TGTGCCAGCAGTGTCAACAGGGATGGGGTGGCAGATACGCAGTATTTT
CDR3: CASSVNRDGVADTQYF

size: NA
J: TRBJ2-7
V: TRBV9
D: NA
DNA: TGTGCCAGCAGCGTAGGTCAGTCCTACGAGCAGTACTTC
CDR3: CASSVGQSYEQYF

size: NA
J: TRBJ2-3
V: TRBV9
D: NA
DNA: TGTGCCAGCAGCGGCCTACAGGATACAGATACGCAGTATTTT
CDR3: CASSGLQDTDTQYF

size: NA
J: TRBJ1-5
V: TRBV7-9
D: TRBD1
DNA: TGTGCCAGCAGCTTCGAGGGGGCGCGGGGCAATCAGCCCCAGCATTTT
CDR3: CASSFEGARGNQPQHF

size: NA
J: TRBJ2-5
V: TRBV7-2
D: TRBD2
DNA: TGTGCCAGCAGCGCCGGGGGGGGCGGGGAGACCCAGTACTTC
CDR3: CASSAGGGGETQYF

size: NA
J: TRBJ2-4
V: TRBV19
D: TRBD1
DNA: TGTGCCAGTAGTCAGGACAGGGTAAACATTCAGTACTTC
CDR3: CASSQDRVNIQYF

size: NA
J: TRBJ2-7
V: TRBV5-8
D: TRBD2
DNA: TGTGCCAGCAGCGACACTAGCGGGAGCGGGTCCTACGAGCAGTACTTC
CDR3: CASSDTSGSGSYEQYF

size: NA
J: TRBJ2-5
V: TRBV18
D: TRBD1
DNA: TGTGCCAGCTCACCGACAGGGAAGGAGACCCAGTACTTC
CDR3: CASSPTGKETQYF

size: once
J: TRBJ1-1
V: TRBV5-1
D: NA
DNA: TGCGCCAGCAGCCCCCTCCGGGGAAACACTGAAGCTTTCTTT
CDR3: CASSPLRGNTEAFF

size: NA
J: TRBJ2-7
V: TRBV28
D: TRBD1
DNA: TGTGCCAGCAGCTTACAGGGGGCTTCCTACGAGCAGTACTTC
CDR3: CASSLQGASYEQYF

size: NA
J: TRBJ1-4
V: TRBV7-2
D: NA
DNA: TGTGCCAGCAGCTTAAATCAGGGTGTAGGAGAAAAACTGTTTTTT
CDR3: CASSLNQGVGEKLFF